Below are 17 T cell receptor beta chains sequenced from a single sample in a study of shared clonotypes between healthy human individuals. Using immunoSEQ multiplex PCR, the repertoire was profiled, and TCRdb retains in-frame clones only, with some absent. The repertoire includes more than 550,000 clones, over 60% of them detected once, and about 1.7% sits in the top ten. The specimen was memory CD4+ T cells sorted from blood. Subset meaning: CD45RA-negative fraction. These receptors all come from a woman aged 25 to 45 in good health.

V and J are TRBV5-1 and TRBJ2-1; 8 bases line up with TRBD1. The CDR3 loop spans 15 amino acids. Germline V gives CDR1 SGHRS, CDR2 YFSETQ. The V gene end was trimmed by 4 bases and the J gene end by 1 base; junction bases not matched to a gene: 4. CDR3 in DNA: TGCGCCAGCAGCATGGACAGGGCGTCCTACAATGAGCAGTTCTTC. This translates into CASSMDRASYNEQFF.

V gene TRBV6-1 combines with J gene TRBJ1-5; D possibly corresponds to TRBD1 (5 bases). Germline V gene data show CDR1 as MNHNS and CDR2 as SASEGT. Trimming removed 4 bases at V and 6 bases at J, with 16 bases between. This CDR3 contains 15 residues. Here the CDR3 DNA reads TGTGCCAGCAGTGGTGTCTGGGGCGCAGGTCAGCCCCAGCATTTT. This codes for CASSGVWGAGQPQHF.

CDR3 sequence: CSVGTLLGDEKLFF. The CDR3 region has the DNA TGCAGCGTTGGGACACTGCTGGGGGATGAAAAACTGTTTTTT. V is TRBV29-1 and J is TRBJ1-4, with a weak D call TRBD1 (5 bases). V was cut by 4 bases and J by 6 bases, with 15 bases left in between. The CDR3 has 14 residues. The germline V gene encodes CDR1 SQVTM and CDR2 ANQGSEA.

The chain is built from TRBV5-1 and TRBJ2-1; 9 nucleotides match TRBD1. V lost 0 bases to trimming and J lost 6 bases; unmatched junction nucleotides: 4. This CDR3 comprises 15 residues. Germline V CDR1 and CDR2: SGHRS, YFSETQ. The CDR3 region is CASSLDWTGVNEQFF. CDR3 nucleotides: TGCGCCAGCAGCTTGGACTGGACAGGGGTCAATGAGCAGTTCTTC.

The chain couples TRBV6-1 to TRBJ2-5, with D perhaps matching TRBD2 (7 bases). Germline V gene sequence: CDR1 MNHNS, CDR2 SASEGT. CDR3 size: 12 residues. V lost 8 bases and J lost 5, with 12 bases in between. In DNA form, the CDR3 reads TGTGCCAGCGGGAGGGGGTTGGAGACCCAGTACTTC. It is translated as CASGRGLETQYF.

The CDR3 DNA reads TGTGCCAGCAGTAGATCCTACGAGCAGTACTTC. This codes for CASSRSYEQYF. The J gene is TRBJ2-7, the V gene TRBV6-6; no definite D call. The CDR3 totals 11 residues. V lost 5 bases and J 1 base, leaving 3 bases between the germline ends. Germline V gene sequence: CDR1 MNHNY, CDR2 SVGAGI (reference sequence).

This rearrangement joins TRBV18 to TRBJ2-2; D tentatively fits TRBD1 or TRBD2 (5 bases each). The CDR3 covers 14 residues. Trimming shortened V by 6 bases and J by 6 bases, and 14 bases separated the two germline ends. Germline V gene sequence: CDR1 KGHSH, CDR2 LQKENI. DNA for the CDR3: TGTGCCAGCTCGCGCGCACTGGGGGCCGGGGAGCTGTTTTTT. It is translated as CASSRALGAGELFF.

V is TRBV7-7 and J is TRBJ2-1, with D possibly being TRBD2 (5 bases). The CDR3 is made up of 13 amino acids. V lost 5 bases and J lost 8, with 13 bases in between. Germline loops: CDR1 SSHAT, CDR2 FNYEAQ (reference sequence). CDR3 protein: CASSLAGADEQFF. The CDR3 bases are TGTGCCAGCAGCCTTGCGGGTGCTGATGAGCAGTTCTTC.

V and J are TRBV30 and TRBJ2-5; a weak D match, TRBD1 (5 bases). V shed 2 bases and J shed 0 bases, with 7 bases lying between them. Germline CDR1 is GTSNPN and CDR2 is SVGIG (reference sequence). This CDR3 is built from 13 residues. The DNA of the CDR3 is TGTGCCTGGAGTCAGGGTAACCAAGAGACCCAGTACTTC. This encodes CAWSQGNQETQYF.

This rearrangement joins TRBV7-6 to TRBJ2-1, with 8 bases fitting TRBD2. This CDR3 is built from 17 residues. V dropped 1 base and J dropped 7; count of bases not matched to a gene: 12. Per the germline V gene, CDR1 is SGHVS and CDR2 is FNYEAQ. The CDR3 DNA sequence: TGTGCCAGCAGCTTAGATAGGCGGGAGGTCGAGCGAAATGAGCAGTTCTTC. Protein product: CASSLDRREVERNEQFF.

This clone was counted a single time. This chain joins TRBV14 and TRBJ2-1; unclear D gene. Germline values: CDR1 SGHDN, CDR2 FVKESK. Trimming pared 4 bases from V and 0 bases from J, leaving 10 bases between. CDR3 length: 15 amino acids. The DNA for the CDR3 is TGTGCCAGCAGCCCCTCTTCGAGCTCCTACAATGAGCAGTTCTTC. Its translation: CASSPSSSSYNEQFF. The whole variable domain, filled in from reference TRBV14 and TRBJ2-1, reads EAGVTQFPSHSVIEKGQTVTLRCDPISGHDNLYWYRRVMGKEIKFLLHFVKESKQDESGMPNNRFLAERTGGTYSTLKVQPAELEDSGVYFCASSPSSSSYNEQFFGPGTRLTVL.

The chain joins TRBV13 to TRBJ2-7; D is unclear. Trimming shortened V by 0 bases and J by 1 base, and 1 base separated the two germline ends. Per germline, CDR1 PRHDT and CDR2 FYEKMQ (reference sequence). CDR3 length: 12 amino acids. CDR3 in amino acids: CASSLGSYEQYF. CDR3 nucleotide sequence: TGTGCCAGCAGCTTAGGATCCTACGAGCAGTACTTC.

The V call is TRBV11-2, the J call TRBJ2-7; TRBD1 might be the D (6 bases). This CDR3 contains 14 residues. V was clipped by 4 bases and J by 0 bases, with 10 bases between them. Germline CDR1 is SGHAT and CDR2 is FQNNGV. The DNA for the CDR3 is TGTGCCAGCAGCTCACAGGGTTTCTCCTACGAGCAGTACTTC. This codes for CASSSQGFSYEQYF.

The chain carries TRBV9 and TRBJ1-5; D call uncertain. The CDR3 sequence is 15 residues long. Germline CDR1 and CDR2: SGDLS and YYNGEE. The V and J ends lost 0 bases and 5 bases respectively, with 12 bases between them. The CDR3 is CASSVEGAGDQPQHF. For the CDR3, the DNA is TGTGCCAGCAGCGTAGAAGGTGCGGGAGATCAGCCCCAGCATTTT.

V gene TRBV11-2 combines with J gene TRBJ2-2; TRBD2 is a possible D gene (6 bases). Trimming removed 4 bases from V and 4 bases from J, with 13 bases in between. Germline CDR1 SGHAT, CDR2 FQNNGV. The CDR3 runs 15 residues. The CDR3 nucleotides read TGTGCCAGCAGCTCCGGGAGAAAGGTCACCGGGGAGCTGTTTTTT. Protein sequence: CASSSGRKVTGELFF.

This clone was counted a single time. V usage is TRBV30 and J usage is TRBJ1-2, with a weak D call TRBD1 (5 bases). Germline CDR1 reads GTSNPN; CDR2 reads SVGIG (reference sequence). The V gene lost 3 bases and the J gene lost 2 bases, with 10 bases spanning the gap. The CDR3 runs to 13 residues. The CDR3 coding sequence is TGTGCCTGGAGCCGGCAGGGAAACTATGGCTACACCTTC. The encoded protein is CAWSRQGNYGYTF.

As DNA, the CDR3 is TGTGCCAGCAGGATGAACAGGGGGTGGACCACTGAAGCTTTCTTT. Protein: CASRMNRGWTTEAFF. The chain couples TRBV28 to TRBJ1-1; TRBD1 agrees at 8 bases. CDR3 length: 15 amino acids. After removal of 6 bases from V and 4 bases from J, the junction contained 10 bases not matched to a gene. Per germline, CDR1 MDHEN and CDR2 SYDVKM. Using reference TRBV28 and TRBJ1-1 for the parts outside the CDR3, the full variable domain is DVKVTQSSRYLVKRTGEKVFLECVQDMDHENMFWYRQDPGLGLRLIYFSYDVKMKEKGDIPEGYSVSREKKERFSLILESASTNQTSMYLCASRMNRGWTTEAFFGQGTRLTVV.